The next 9 T cell receptor beta chains were all read from a single sample in a study of CD8 T cells in ankylosing spondylitis. TCRdb called the 5' RACE reads again in MiXCR, with one record for every CDR3 protein. The sample comprises roughly 490,000 distinct CDR3 sequences, about 5.4% of which are singletons, and under 4.5% rests with the top ten. Study findings and constraints: Blood of patients with ankylosing spondylitis appeared to be characterized by a TCR beta motif of several highly homologous variants.

Their specific antigens are unknown. Sequenced: blood, either unsorted or a sorted T cell fraction (not recorded which). Receptor source: a male donor with ankylosing spondylitis.

This clonotype has just a few counts. The CDR3 nucleotides read TGCAGTGCCAGGACTATCCGCACAGATACGCAGTATTTT. It is translated as CSARTIRTDTQYF. This chain uses TRBV20-1 with TRBJ2-3; D perhaps matches TRBD2 (6 bases). The germline V gene has CDR1 DFQATT and CDR2 SNEGSKA (reference sequence). The CDR3 covers 13 residues. Trimming removed 6 bases from V and 1 base from J, with 11 bases in between.

This clonotype has a handful of counts. The rearrangement joins TRBV15 to TRBJ2-5; no firm D call. Germline CDR1 reads LNHNV; CDR2 reads YYDKDF (reference sequence). V gave up 1 base and J gave up 4 bases, with 10 bases separating them. The CDR3 length is 14 residues. CDR3 DNA: TGTGCCACCAGCAGAGCTCGGGCAGGAGAGACCCAGTACTTC. This encodes CATSRARAGETQYF.

In this sample, this clonotype turned up many times. The V call is TRBV5-5, the J call TRBJ2-2, with D maybe TRBD2 (7 bases). The germline V gene encodes CDR1 SGHKS and CDR2 YYEKEE (reference sequence). V lost 4 bases and J lost 0, with 13 bases in between. This CDR3 region has 16 residues. The CDR3 spells CASSPRGGANTGELFF. Written as DNA, the CDR3 is TGTGCCAGCAGCCCTCGAGGGGGGGCGAACACCGGGGAGCTGTTTTTT.

This clonotype was recorded many times. The chain is built from TRBV10-3 and TRBJ2-1; D possibly matches TRBD1 or TRBD2 (6 bases each). V was clipped by 7 bases and J by 9 bases, with 25 bases between them. This CDR3 comprises 16 residues. Per germline, CDR1 ENHRY and CDR2 SYGVKD. CDR3 region: CAITDHAGHLGGEQFF. CDR3 nucleotides: TGTGCCATCACTGATCATGCGGGACATTTAGGTGGTGAGCAGTTCTTC.

A note on this clonotype: This could be a read error, since a much larger clone is one nucleotide away. The rearrangement joins TRBV2 to TRBJ1-1; D unclear. CDR1 is SNHLY, CDR2 FYNNEI, per germline. The CDR3 contains 13 residues. The CDR3 bases are TGTGCCAGAAGTGAACGGGTGAACACTGAAGCTTTCTTT. Translation: CARSERVNTEAFF.

This clonotype was seen ten or more times. The CDR3 here is CASSRGDVGTEAFF. CDR3 nucleotide sequence: TGTGCCAGCAGCAGAGGGGACGTGGGCACTGAAGCTTTCTTT. The J gene is TRBJ1-1, the V gene TRBV5-5, with a weak D call TRBD1 (5 bases). CDR3 size: 14 residues. Germline loops: CDR1 SGHKS, CDR2 YYEKEE (reference sequence). The V end was cut by 4 bases, the J end by 4 bases, with 14 bases between.

This clonotype was picked up many times. This sequence joins TRBV9 and TRBJ2-1; 9 nucleotides match TRBD1. J gave up 6 bases and V 3 bases, and 10 bases lay outside the gene matches. CDR1 SGDLS and CDR2 YYNGEE come from the germline V gene. This CDR3 is 16 amino acids long. This CDR3 reads CASSGSRGTGINEQFF. The CDR3 DNA sequence: TGTGCCAGCAGCGGGAGTCGTGGGACAGGGATCAATGAGCAGTTCTTC.

This clonotype has ten or more counts. The rearrangement links TRBV5-1 to TRBJ1-6; TRBD1 matches 8 bases. V shed 1 base and J 5 bases; nucleotides not matched to a gene: 2. Germline CDR1 is SGHRS and CDR2 is YFSETQ. This CDR3 region has 15 residues. As DNA, the CDR3 is TGCGCCAGCAGCTTGCCAGGGGGCAATAATTCACCCCTCCACTTT. Translating gives CASSLPGGNNSPLHF.

This clonotype was seen ten or more times. V usage is TRBV7-9 and J usage is TRBJ1-6; 8 nucleotides line up with TRBD1. V shed 7 bases, J shed 13 bases, and the junction held 15 bases outside the gene matches. CDR3 length: 15 amino acids. Looked up from germline, CDR1 is SEHNR and CDR2 is FQNEAQ (reference sequence). The CDR3 DNA follows: TGTGCCAGCACAACGGCGACAGGGGATGCTTCTCCCCTCCACTTT. Residues: CASTTATGDASPLHF.